This T cell receptor beta chain was recovered during a study of radiation and T cells in renal cell carcinoma. Findings and limits, study-wide: In blood, top tumor clones expanded by 2 weeks, shrinking by 4. Baseline intratumoral clonotype presence is unknown without pretreatment biopsies.

Germline V gene data show CDR1 as LNHDA and CDR2 as SQIVND (reference sequence). This CDR3 region has 17 residues. Trimming at V came to 5 bases and at J to 2 bases, leaving 14 bases not matched to a gene. Documented time point: blood 2 weeks post-SBRT. Treatment reported: 15 Gy SBRT to primary tumor, nephrectomy 4 weeks later. Radiation-treated patients gave blood at baseline, week 2 and week 4. Clear cell pathology was present in this patient's renal cell carcinoma. With regard to this clone: The antigen is unknown.

Method: immunoSEQ multiplex PCR; TCRdb's copy keeps in-frame clones and lacks some. This sample has tens of thousands of clones, with 80% found just once. The TCR was taken from a woman in her 70s with renal cell carcinoma. The chain has TRBV19 and TRBJ1-2, with 7 bases that match TRBD1. The sequenced sample was blood, obtained from a patient whose treatment included radiotherapy and nephrectomy. CDR3 DNA: TGTGCCAGTAGTCCCAGGGCCAGGGGGAAGGAGAACTATGGCTACACCTTC. Protein sequence: CASSPRARGKENYGYTF.